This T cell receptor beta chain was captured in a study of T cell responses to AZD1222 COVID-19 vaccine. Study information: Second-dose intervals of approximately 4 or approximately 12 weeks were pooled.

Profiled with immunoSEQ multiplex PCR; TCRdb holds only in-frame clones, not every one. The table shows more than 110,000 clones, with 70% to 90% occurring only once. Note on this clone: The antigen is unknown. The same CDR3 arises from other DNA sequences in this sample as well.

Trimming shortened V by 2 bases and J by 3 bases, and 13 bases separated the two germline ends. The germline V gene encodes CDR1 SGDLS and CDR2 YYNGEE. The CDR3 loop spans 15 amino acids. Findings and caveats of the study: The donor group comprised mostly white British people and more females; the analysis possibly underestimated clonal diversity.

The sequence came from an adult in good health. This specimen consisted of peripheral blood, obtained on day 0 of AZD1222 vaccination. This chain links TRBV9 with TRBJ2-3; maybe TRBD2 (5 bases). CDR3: CASSVGVGETDTQYF. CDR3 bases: TGTGCCAGCAGCGTGGGAGTCGGAGAGACAGATACGCAGTATTTT.